Below are 7 T cell receptor beta chains sequenced from a single sample in a study of blood T cell repertoires in COVID-19. Libraries were prepared by immunoSEQ multiplex PCR; TCRdb keeps only in-frame clonotypes and omits some of them. Of tens of thousands of clones listed, roughly nine tenths are singletons. The material sequenced was peripheral blood. The receptors derive from a woman in her sixties with COVID-19, enrolled during active disease.

CDR3 region: CASSLDGRGLLYNEQFF. CDR3 DNA sequence: TGTGCCAGCAGCTTAGATGGGAGGGGCCTACTCTACAATGAGCAGTTCTTC. The chain employs TRBV11-3 and TRBJ2-1, with 7 bases lining up with TRBD2. The V segment lost 0 bases and the J segment 3 bases; nucleotides outside the gene matches: 8. CDR3 size: 17 residues. Germline CDR1 and CDR2: SGHNT and YENEEA.

The chain couples TRBV27 to TRBJ1-5; D possibly corresponds to TRBD1 (6 bases). V shed 5 bases and J shed 2 bases, with 13 bases lying between them. Germline V gene lookup returns CDR1 MNHEY and CDR2 SMNVEV (reference sequence). The CDR3 covers 15 residues. CDR3 coding DNA: TGTGCCAGCAGTCCCCAGGGGCTTGGCAATCAGCCCCAGCATTTT. Protein product: CASSPQGLGNQPQHF.

CDR3 sequence (DNA): TGCGCCAGCAGCCAGGGGACAGGGGGTTTCTACAATGAGCAGTTCTTC. Protein: CASSQGTGGFYNEQFF. The rearrangement uses TRBV4-3 and TRBJ2-1, with TRBD1 identical over 11 bases. V dropped 3 bases and J dropped 3; count of bases not matched to a gene: 4. Germline assignment: CDR1 LGHNA and CDR2 YSLEER. This CDR3 contains 16 residues.

CDR3: CASYGAPGREQETQYF. The CDR3 bases are TGCGCCAGCTATGGGGCCCCCGGGAGAGAACAAGAGACCCAGTACTTC. The chain links TRBV5-1 to TRBJ2-5, with D tentatively TRBD2 (6 bases). V was shortened by 7 bases and J by 2 bases, with 21 bases between the two germline ends. Germline assignment: CDR1 SGHRS and CDR2 YFSETQ. The CDR3 is 16 amino acids.

Turning to this clone: One end of the junction does not line up with germline, which may come from a read error. This rearrangement joins TRBV12-3 or TRBV12-4 to TRBJ2-1, with 10 bases fitting TRBD2. The CDR3 runs 12 residues. In nucleotides, the CDR3 is TGTGCCAGCAGTCCTAGCGGGAGTTTCAGGATCTTC. This codes for CASSPSGSFRIF.

V gene TRBV4-2 combines with J gene TRBJ2-7, with a tentative D call TRBD2 (5 bases). The CDR3 covers 16 residues. CDR1 is LGHNA and CDR2 is YNFKEQ in the germline V gene. Trimming removed 0 bases at V and 2 bases at J, with 14 bases between. For the CDR3, the DNA is TGTGCCAGCAGCCAAGAGCCCTCGGACTCCCCCTACGAGCAGTACTTC. Translated: CASSQEPSDSPYEQYF.

The V gene is TRBV9, the J gene TRBJ1-4; 7 bases are a match to TRBD1. Germline values: CDR1 SGDLS, CDR2 YYNGEE. The CDR3 sequence is 14 residues long. J gave up 5 bases and V 3 bases, and 4 bases lay outside the gene matches. CDR3 bases: TGTGCCAGCAGCGCCTCGGGACAGAATGAAAAACTGTTTTTT. This gives the protein CASSASGQNEKLFF.